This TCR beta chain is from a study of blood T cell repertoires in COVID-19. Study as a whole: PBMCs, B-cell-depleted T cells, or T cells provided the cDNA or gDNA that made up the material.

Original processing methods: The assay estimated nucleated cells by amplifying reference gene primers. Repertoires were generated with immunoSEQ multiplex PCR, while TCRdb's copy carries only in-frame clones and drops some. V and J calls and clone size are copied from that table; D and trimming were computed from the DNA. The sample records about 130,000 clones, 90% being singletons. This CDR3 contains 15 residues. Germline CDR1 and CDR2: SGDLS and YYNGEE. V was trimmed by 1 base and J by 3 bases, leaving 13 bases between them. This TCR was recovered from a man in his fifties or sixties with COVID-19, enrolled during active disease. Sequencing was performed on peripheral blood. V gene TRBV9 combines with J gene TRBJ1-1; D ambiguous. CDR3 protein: CASSVSPRRDTEAFF. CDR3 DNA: TGTGCCAGCAGCGTAAGCCCCCGGAGGGACACTGAAGCTTTCTTT.